This T cell receptor beta chain comes out of a study of blood T cell repertoires in COVID-19. Study-wide background: Whether acute or convalescent, the COVID-19 samples came from the United States, Italy and Spain. From T cells, B-cell-depleted T cells, or PBMCs came the material, which was cDNA or gDNA.

The V and J ends lost 7 bases and 5 bases respectively, with 20 bases between them. Per the germline V gene, CDR1 is SQVTM and CDR2 is ANQGSEA. This CDR3 has 14 amino acids. As handled by the study authors: Estimates of nucleated cell counts were drawn from the amplification of reference gene primers. Assay: immunoSEQ multiplex PCR; the TCRdb copy retains only in-frame clones and omits some. V and J calls and clone size are given by that table; D and trimming were obtained from the DNA. Of about 99,000 clones listed, more than 70% are singletons. Sequenced sample: peripheral blood. The TCR was taken from a woman aged 60 to 75 with acute or convalescent COVID-19. The chain combines TRBV29-1 with TRBJ1-1; tentative D call: TRBD1 (6 bases). CDR3 protein: CSALKGGRRTEAFF. Here the CDR3 DNA reads TGCAGCGCCCTAAAGGGGGGGCGTCGGACTGAAGCTTTCTTT.